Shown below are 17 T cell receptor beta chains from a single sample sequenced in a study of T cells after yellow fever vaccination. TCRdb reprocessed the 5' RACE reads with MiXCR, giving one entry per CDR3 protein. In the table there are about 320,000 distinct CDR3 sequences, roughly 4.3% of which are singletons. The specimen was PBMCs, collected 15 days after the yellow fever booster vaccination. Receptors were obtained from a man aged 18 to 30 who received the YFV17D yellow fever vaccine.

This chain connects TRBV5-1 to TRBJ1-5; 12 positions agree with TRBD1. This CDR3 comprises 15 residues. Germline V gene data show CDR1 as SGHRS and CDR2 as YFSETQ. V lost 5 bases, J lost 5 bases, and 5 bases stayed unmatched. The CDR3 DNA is TGCGCCAGCAGACCCGGGACAGGGGGCTATCAGCCCCAGCATTTT. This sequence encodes CASRPGTGGYQPQHF.

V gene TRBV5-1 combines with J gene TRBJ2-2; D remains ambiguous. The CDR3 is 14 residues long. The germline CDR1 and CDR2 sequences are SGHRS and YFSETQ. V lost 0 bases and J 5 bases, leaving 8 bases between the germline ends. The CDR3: CASSLGLGTGELFF. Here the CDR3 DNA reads TGCGCCAGCAGCTTGGGTCTGGGAACCGGGGAGCTGTTTTTT.

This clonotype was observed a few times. The CDR3 sequence is CASSQGDLTNTGELFF. The CDR3 nucleotides read TGCGCCAGCAGCCAAGGGGACTTGACGAACACCGGGGAGCTGTTTTTT. The V call is TRBV4-1, the J call TRBJ2-2; D may be TRBD2 (6 bases). Looked up from germline, CDR1 is MGHRA and CDR2 is YSYEKL. The CDR3 has 16 residues. V lost 1 base and J 0 bases, leaving 9 bases between the germline ends.

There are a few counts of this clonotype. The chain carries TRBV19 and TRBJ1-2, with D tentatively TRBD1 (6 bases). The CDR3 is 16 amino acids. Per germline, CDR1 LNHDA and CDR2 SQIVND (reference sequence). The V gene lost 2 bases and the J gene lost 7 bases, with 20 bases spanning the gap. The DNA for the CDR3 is TGTGCCAGTAGTATACCGTGGCAGGGGCGAAAGTCTGGCTACACCTTC. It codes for CASSIPWQGRKSGYTF. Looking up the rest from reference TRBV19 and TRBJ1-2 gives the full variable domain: DGGITQSPKYLFRKEGQNVTLSCEQNLNHDAMYWYRQDPGQGLRLIYYSQIVNDFQKGDIAEGYSVSREKKESFPLTVTSAQKNPTAFYLCASSIPWQGRKSGYTFGSGTRLTVV.

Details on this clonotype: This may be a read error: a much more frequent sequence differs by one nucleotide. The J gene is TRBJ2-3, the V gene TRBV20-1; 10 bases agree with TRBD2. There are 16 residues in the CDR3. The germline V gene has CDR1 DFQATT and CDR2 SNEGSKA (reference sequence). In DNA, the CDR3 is TGCAGTGCTAGGGCCCCGCAGCGGGGGGGCACAGATATGCAGTATTTT. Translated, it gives CSARAPQRGGTDMQYF.

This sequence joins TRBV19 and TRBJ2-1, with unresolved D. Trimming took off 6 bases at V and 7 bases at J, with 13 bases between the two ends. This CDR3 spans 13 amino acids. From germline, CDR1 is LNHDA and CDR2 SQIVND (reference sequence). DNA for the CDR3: TGTGCCAGTAGCTTACCAATACCTAATGAGCAGTTCTTC. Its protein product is CASSLPIPNEQFF.

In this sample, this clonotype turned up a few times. CDR3 protein: CASSVGTGGPYEQYF. CDR3 coding DNA: TGTGCCAGCAGCGTCGGGACAGGGGGACCCTACGAGCAGTACTTC. The J gene is TRBJ2-7, the V gene TRBV9; 11 bases map to TRBD1. V lost 2 bases, J lost 2 bases, and 3 bases stayed unmatched. Germline loops: CDR1 SGDLS, CDR2 YYNGEE. This CDR3 has 15 amino acids.

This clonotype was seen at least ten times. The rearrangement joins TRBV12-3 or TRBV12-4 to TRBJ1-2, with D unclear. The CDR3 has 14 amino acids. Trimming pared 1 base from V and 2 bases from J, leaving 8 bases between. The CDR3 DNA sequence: TGTGCCAGCAGTTTAGGTACCCGGAACTATGGCTACACCTTC. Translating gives CASSLGTRNYGYTF.

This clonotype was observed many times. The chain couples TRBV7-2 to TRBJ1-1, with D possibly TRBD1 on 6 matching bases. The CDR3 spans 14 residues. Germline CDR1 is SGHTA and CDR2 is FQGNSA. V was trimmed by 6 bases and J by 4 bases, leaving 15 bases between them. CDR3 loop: CASRPGQAGTEAFF. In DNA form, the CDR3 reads TGTGCCAGCAGGCCGGGACAAGCGGGCACTGAAGCTTTCTTT.

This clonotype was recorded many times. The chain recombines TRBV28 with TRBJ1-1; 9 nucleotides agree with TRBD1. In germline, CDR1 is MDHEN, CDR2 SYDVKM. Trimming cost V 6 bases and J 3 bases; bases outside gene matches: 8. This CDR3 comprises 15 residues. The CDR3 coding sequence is TGTGCCAGCAGAGGGGACAGGGCCCGCTACACTGAAGCTTTCTTT. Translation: CASRGDRARYTEAFF.

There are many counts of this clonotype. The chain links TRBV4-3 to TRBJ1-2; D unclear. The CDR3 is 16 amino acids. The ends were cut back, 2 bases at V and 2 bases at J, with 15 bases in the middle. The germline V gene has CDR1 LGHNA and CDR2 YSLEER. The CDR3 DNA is TGCGCCAGCAGCCAAACGCGGGCAGACCCCAACTATGGCTACACCTTC. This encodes CASSQTRADPNYGYTF.

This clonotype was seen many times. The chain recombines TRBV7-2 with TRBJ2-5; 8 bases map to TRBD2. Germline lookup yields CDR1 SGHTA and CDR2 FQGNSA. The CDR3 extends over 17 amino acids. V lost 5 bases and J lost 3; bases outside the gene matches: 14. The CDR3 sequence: CASSPPRGTSGKETQYF. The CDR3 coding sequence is TGTGCCAGCAGCCCCCCCCGGGGTACTAGCGGAAAAGAGACCCAGTACTTC.

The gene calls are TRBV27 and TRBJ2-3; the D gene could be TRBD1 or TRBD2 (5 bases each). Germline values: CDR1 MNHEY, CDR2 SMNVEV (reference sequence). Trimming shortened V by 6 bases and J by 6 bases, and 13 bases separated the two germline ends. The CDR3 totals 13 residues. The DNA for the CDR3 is TGTGCCAGCAGGCGCAGGGAGTCGGATACGCAGTATTTT. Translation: CASRRRESDTQYF.

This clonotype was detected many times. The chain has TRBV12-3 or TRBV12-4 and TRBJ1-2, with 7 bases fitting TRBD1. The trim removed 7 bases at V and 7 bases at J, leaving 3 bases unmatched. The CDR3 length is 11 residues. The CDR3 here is CASIGTAGYTF. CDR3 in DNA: TGTGCCAGCATCGGGACAGCTGGCTACACCTTC.

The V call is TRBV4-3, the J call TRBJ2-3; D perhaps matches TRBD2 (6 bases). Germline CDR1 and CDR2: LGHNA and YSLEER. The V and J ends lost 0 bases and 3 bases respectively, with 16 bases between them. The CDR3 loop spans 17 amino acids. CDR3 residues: CASSQDSLGGGTDTQYF. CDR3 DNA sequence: TGCGCCAGCAGCCAAGATTCATTGGGGGGTGGAACAGATACGCAGTATTTT.

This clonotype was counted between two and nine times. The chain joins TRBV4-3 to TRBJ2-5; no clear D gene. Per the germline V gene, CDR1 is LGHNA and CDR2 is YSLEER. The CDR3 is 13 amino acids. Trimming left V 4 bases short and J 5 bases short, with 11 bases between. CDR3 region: CASSRVFSETQYF. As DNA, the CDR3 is TGCGCCAGCAGCCGGGTCTTTTCGGAGACCCAGTACTTC.

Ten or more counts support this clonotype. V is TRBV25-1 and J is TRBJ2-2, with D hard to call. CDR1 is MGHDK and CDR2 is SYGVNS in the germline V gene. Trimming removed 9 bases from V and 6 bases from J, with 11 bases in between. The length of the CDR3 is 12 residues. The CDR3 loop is CASTSYPGELFF. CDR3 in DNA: TGTGCCAGTACTTCCTACCCCGGGGAGCTGTTTTTT.